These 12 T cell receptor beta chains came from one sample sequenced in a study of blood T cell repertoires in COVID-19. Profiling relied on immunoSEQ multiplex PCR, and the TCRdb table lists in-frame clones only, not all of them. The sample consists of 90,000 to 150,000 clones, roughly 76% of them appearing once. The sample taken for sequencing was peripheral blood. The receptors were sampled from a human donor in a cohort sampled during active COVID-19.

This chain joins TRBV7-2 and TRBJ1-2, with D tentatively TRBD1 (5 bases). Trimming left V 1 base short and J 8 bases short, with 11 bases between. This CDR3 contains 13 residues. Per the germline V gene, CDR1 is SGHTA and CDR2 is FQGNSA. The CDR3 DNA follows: TGTGCCAGCAGCTTAGTCGGACAAGGCGGCTACACCTTC. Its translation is CASSLVGQGGYTF.

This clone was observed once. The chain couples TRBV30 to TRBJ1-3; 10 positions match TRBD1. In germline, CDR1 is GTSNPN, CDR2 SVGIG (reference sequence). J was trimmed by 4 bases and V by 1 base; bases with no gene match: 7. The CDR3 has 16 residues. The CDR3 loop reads CAWSAADRGNGNTIYF. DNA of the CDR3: TGTGCCTGGAGTGCAGCGGACAGGGGGAACGGAAACACCATATATTTT.

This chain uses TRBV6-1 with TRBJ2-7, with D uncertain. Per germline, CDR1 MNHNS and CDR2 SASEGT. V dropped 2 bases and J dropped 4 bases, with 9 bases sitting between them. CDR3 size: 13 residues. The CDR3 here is CASSENSLYEQYF. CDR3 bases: TGTGCCAGCAGTGAAAACAGCCTTTACGAGCAGTACTTC.

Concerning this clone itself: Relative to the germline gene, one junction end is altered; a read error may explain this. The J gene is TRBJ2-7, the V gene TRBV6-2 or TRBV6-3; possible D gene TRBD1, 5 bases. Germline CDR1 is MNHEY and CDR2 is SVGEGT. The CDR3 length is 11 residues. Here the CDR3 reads CASSYMGPPFF. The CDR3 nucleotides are TGTGCCAGCAGTTACATGGGGCCTCCTTTCTTC.

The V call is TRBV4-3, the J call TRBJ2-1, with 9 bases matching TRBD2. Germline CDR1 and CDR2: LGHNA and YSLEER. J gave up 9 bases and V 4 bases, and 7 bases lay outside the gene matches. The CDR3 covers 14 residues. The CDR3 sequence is CASSPGLANTEQFF. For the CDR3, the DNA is TGCGCCAGCAGCCCGGGACTAGCCAATACTGAGCAGTTCTTC.

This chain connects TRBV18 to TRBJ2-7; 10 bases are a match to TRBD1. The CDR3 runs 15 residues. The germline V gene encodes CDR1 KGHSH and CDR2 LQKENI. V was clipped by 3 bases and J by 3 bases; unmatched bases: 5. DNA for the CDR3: TGTGCCAGCTCACCTCCGGGACAGGGGAACTACGAGCAGTACTTC. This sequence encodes CASSPPGQGNYEQYF.

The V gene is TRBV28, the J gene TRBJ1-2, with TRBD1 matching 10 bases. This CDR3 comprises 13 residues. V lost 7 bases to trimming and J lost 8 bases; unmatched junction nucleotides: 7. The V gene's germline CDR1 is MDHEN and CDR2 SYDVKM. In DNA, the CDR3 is TGTGCCAGCACCATCGACAGGGGGCGAGGCTACACCTTC. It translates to CASTIDRGRGYTF.

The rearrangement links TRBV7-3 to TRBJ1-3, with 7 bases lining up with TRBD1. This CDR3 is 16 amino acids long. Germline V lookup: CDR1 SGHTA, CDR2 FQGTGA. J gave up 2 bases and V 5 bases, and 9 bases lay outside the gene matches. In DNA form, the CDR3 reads TGTGCCAGCAGCAAGCAGCGGCAGGGGGCTGGAAACACCATATATTTT. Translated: CASSKQRQGAGNTIYF.

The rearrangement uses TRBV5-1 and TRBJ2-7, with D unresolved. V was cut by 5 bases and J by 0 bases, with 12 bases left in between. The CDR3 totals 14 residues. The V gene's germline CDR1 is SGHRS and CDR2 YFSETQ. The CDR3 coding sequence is TGCGCCAGCAGGCTTACGGAGAGCTCCTACGAGCAGTACTTC. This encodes CASRLTESSYEQYF.

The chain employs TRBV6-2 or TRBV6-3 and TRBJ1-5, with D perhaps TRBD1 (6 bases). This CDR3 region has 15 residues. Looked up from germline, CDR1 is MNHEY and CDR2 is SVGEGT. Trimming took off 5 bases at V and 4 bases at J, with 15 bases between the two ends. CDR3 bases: TGTGCCAGCAGTACCAGGGGAGGGACAAATCAGCCCCAGCATTTT. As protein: CASSTRGGTNQPQHF.

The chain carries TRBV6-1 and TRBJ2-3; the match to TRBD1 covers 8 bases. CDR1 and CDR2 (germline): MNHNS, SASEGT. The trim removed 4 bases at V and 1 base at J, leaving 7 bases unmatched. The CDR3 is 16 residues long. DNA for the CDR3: TGTGCCAGCAGTGGCCGGACAGGGAGAGGCACAGATACGCAGTATTTT. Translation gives CASSGRTGRGTDTQYF.

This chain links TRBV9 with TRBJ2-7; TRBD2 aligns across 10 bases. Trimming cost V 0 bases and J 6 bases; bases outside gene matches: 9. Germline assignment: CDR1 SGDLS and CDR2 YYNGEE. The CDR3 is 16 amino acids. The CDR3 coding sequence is TGTGCCAGCAGCGTAGAGCGGCTAGCGGGAGTGTCCGAGCAGTACTTC. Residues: CASSVERLAGVSEQYF.